The rows below give T cell receptor beta chains drawn from one sample of a study of persistence of HIV-infected CD4 T cells. TCRdb's copy holds only in-frame clones and misses some; the assay was immunoSEQ multiplex PCR. This table has approximately 39,000 clones, more than 75% appearing once. These receptors are not linked to any known antigen. This specimen was cultured CD4+ T cells from PBMCs, taken from a patient who received antiretroviral therapy. The source of these receptors is an adult with HIV. The donor label of this sample is uncertain. Both conserved end residues are trimmed from each CDR3. Clone size is stated in some rows and not others, as once, few, many or a class when expanded.

size: NA; length: 13; V: TRBV27; CDR3: ASTKGGAGSYEQY
size: NA; length: 12; V: TRBV11-2; CDR3: ASGRGSMDSPLH
size: few; length: 12; V: TRBV18; CDR3: ASLESVGNTEAF
size: NA; length: 11; V: TRBV9; CDR3: ASSVDRANEQF
size: NA; length: 16; V: TRBV24-1; CDR3: ATSDRGGQVFSYNEQF
size: NA; length: 14; V: TRBV7-7; CDR3: ASSLGLAGASDTQY
size: few; length: 12; V: TRBV30; CDR3: AWSRRDRWEKLF
size: NA; length: 12; V: TRBV6-1; CDR3: ASSEGWGNSPLH
size: NA; length: 15; V: TRBV2; CDR3: ASTRTSGGINTGELF
size: NA; length: 13; V: TRBV10-1; CDR3: ASAVLAGPSDTQY
size: NA; length: 11; V: TRBV2; CDR3: ASEGQGDQPQH
size: NA; length: 12; V: TRBV19; CDR3: ASRVRQGSNVLT
size: NA; length: 13; V: TRBV6-1; CDR3: ASSEGWRGTSGYT
size: once; length: 12; V: TRBV6-1; CDR3: ASSEEGVNYGYT
size: once; length: 8; V: TRBV7-8; CDR3: ASSRETQY
size: NA; length: 14; V: TRBV7-9; CDR3: ASSGGQGGPTDTQY
size: NA; length: 11; V: TRBV19; CDR3: ASSIRSRVTQY